This T cell receptor (beta chain) emerged from a study of shared clonotypes between healthy human individuals. As to this clone: Antigen unknown.

Genomic DNA per cell subset filled all wells of several immunoSEQ plates. The protocol was immunoSEQ multiplex PCR, while the TCRdb copy is restricted to in-frame clones and leaves out a portion. This repertoire shows 400,000 to 600,000 clones, around 95% found once; its top ten account for nearly 0.065%. Study conclusions and caveats: Compared with memory subsets, naive subsets generally had larger estimated richness. Depth of sequencing was expected to influence donor clonotype sharing.

The germline V gene encodes CDR1 MDHEN and CDR2 SYDVKM. The length of the CDR3 is 15 residues. The V and J ends lost 6 bases and 3 bases, in that order; junction bases with no gene match: 9. This chain connects TRBV28 to TRBJ2-7, with 9 nucleotides matching TRBD2. This TCR came from a woman under 40 in good health. The sample taken for sequencing was naive CD4+ T cells sorted from blood. Subset meaning: CD45RA+ positively selected. As DNA, the CDR3 is TGTGCCAGCAGGATCTCCCAGCGGGAGGTCTACGAGCAGTACTTC. Translation gives CASRISQREVYEQYF.